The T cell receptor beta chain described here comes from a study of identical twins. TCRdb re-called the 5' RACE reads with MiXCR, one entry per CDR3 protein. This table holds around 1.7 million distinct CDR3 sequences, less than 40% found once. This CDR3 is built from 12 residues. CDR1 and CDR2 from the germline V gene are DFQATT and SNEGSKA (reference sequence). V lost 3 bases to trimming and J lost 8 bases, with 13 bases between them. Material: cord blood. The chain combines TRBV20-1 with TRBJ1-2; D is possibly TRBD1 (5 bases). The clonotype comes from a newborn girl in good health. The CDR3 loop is CSASPREEGYTF. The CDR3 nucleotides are TGCAGTGCTAGTCCCAGGGAGGAAGGCTACACCTTC.